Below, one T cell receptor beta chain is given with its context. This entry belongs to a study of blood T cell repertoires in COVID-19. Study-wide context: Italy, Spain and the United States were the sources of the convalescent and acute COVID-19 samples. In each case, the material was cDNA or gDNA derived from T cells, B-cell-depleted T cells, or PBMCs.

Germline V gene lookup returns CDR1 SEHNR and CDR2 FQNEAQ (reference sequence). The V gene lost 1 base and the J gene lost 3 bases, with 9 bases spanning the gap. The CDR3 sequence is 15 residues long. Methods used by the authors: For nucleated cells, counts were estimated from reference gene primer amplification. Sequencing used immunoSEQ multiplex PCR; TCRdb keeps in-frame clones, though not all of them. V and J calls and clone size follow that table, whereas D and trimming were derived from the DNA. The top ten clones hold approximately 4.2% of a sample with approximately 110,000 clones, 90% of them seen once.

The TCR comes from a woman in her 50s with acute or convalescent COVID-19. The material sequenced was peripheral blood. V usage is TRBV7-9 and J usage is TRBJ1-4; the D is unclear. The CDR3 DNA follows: TGTGCCAGCAGCTTAGTTCGGTTTCCTAATGAAAAACTGTTTTTT. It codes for CASSLVRFPNEKLFF.